A single sample gave rise to the 23 T cell receptor beta chains below, sequenced in a study of blood T cell repertoires in COVID-19. Measured with immunoSEQ multiplex PCR; TCRdb has only the in-frame clones, and not every one. The sample carries more than 50,000 clones, roughly 88% recorded once. Material: peripheral blood. The receptor source for this set is a human donor in a cohort sampled during active COVID-19.

This clone was observed once. The V gene is TRBV4-2, the J gene TRBJ2-3; 10 bases map to TRBD2. V shed 3 bases and J 4 bases; nucleotides not matched to a gene: 7. The CDR3 extends over 16 amino acids. Per germline, CDR1 LGHNA and CDR2 YNFKEQ. The CDR3 coding sequence is TGTGCCAGCAGCCAGGCCACTAGCGGGATGTCAGATACGCAGTATTTT. It specifies CASSQATSGMSDTQYF.

The gene calls are TRBV28 and TRBJ2-7; a weak D match, TRBD2 (6 bases). Germline assignment: CDR1 MDHEN and CDR2 SYDVKM. V gave up 3 bases and J gave up 5 bases, with 11 bases separating them. The CDR3 is 13 residues long. The CDR3 nucleotides are TGTGCCAGCAGTTTCGGGGGAGGCAACGAGCAGTACTTC. It codes for CASSFGGGNEQYF.

This chain links TRBV11-3 with TRBJ1-6; the match to TRBD1 covers 8 bases. This CDR3 has 16 amino acids. V gave up 0 bases and J gave up 10 bases; unmatched junction bases: 8. Germline CDR1 and CDR2: SGHNT and YENEEA. CDR3 DNA sequence: TGTGCCAGCAGCTTAGATCAATGGACAGGGCACTCACCCCTCCACTTT. The encoded protein is CASSLDQWTGHSPLHF. Using reference TRBV11-3 and TRBJ1-6 for the parts outside the CDR3, the full variable domain is EAGVVQSPRYKIIEKKQPVAFWCNPISGHNTLYWYLQNLGQGPELLIRYENEEAVDDSQLPKDRFSAERLKGVDSTLKIQPAELGDSAVYLCASSLDQWTGHSPLHFGNGTRLTVT.

The chain recombines TRBV2 with TRBJ2-1; maybe TRBD2 (5 bases). Germline V gene data show CDR1 as SNHLY and CDR2 as FYNNEI. The CDR3 totals 15 residues. The V and J ends lost 5 bases and 0 bases respectively, with 11 bases between them. DNA of the CDR3: TGTGCCAGCAGTCTTAAGCGGAGCTCCTACAATGAGCAGTTCTTC. This gives the protein CASSLKRSSYNEQFF.

CDR3: CASSYPPSGSWNEQFF. CDR3 coding DNA: TGTGCCAGCAGTTACCCTCCTAGCGGGAGTTGGAATGAGCAGTTCTTC. The rearrangement joins TRBV6-2 or TRBV6-3 to TRBJ2-1; TRBD2 aligns across 10 bases. The CDR3 consists of 16 residues. The germline gives CDR1 MNHEY, CDR2 SVGEGT. Unmatched junction bases numbered 8, after V lost 2 bases and J lost 7 bases.

The sample holds one count of this clone. In nucleotides, the CDR3 is TGTGCCAGCAGCTTAAGGACAGGACGAACTGAAGCTTTCTTT. It is translated as CASSLRTGRTEAFF. The V gene is TRBV5-6, the J gene TRBJ1-1, with 7 positions matching TRBD1. The CDR3 loop spans 14 amino acids. CDR1 and CDR2 (germline): SGHDT, YYEEEE. V shed 2 bases, J shed 5 bases, and the junction held 6 bases outside the gene matches.

The CDR3 DNA sequence: TGTGCCAGCAGCCAGGGGTTAGAGGATCAGCCCCAGCATTTT. It specifies CASSQGLEDQPQHF. V is TRBV7-9 and J is TRBJ1-5; possible D gene TRBD1, 6 bases. The V gene's germline CDR1 is SEHNR and CDR2 FQNEAQ (reference sequence). Trimming left V 5 bases short and J 5 bases short, with 13 bases between. CDR3 length: 14 residues.

In this sample, this clone turned up once. This rearrangement joins TRBV7-2 to TRBJ1-6; D may be TRBD1 (6 bases). Trimming took off 5 bases at V and 7 bases at J, with 18 bases between the two ends. The germline CDR1 and CDR2 sequences are SGHTA and FQGNSA. CDR3 length: 16 amino acids. CDR3 region: CASSARWGRGNSPLHF. CDR3 in DNA: TGTGCCAGCAGCGCTAGATGGGGCAGGGGAAATTCACCCCTCCACTTT.

V gene TRBV27 combines with J gene TRBJ2-5; a weak D match, TRBD2 (5 bases). Germline V lookup: CDR1 MNHEY, CDR2 SMNVEV (reference sequence). This CDR3 is 12 amino acids long. Trimming took 6 bases from V and 5 from J, leaving 10 bases between them. The CDR3 protein is CASSSRGETQYF. CDR3 nucleotides: TGTGCCAGCAGCTCTAGAGGGGAGACCCAGTACTTC.

This chain uses TRBV5-1 with TRBJ2-5; TRBD2 might be the D (5 bases). Germline V gene sequence: CDR1 SGHRS, CDR2 YFSETQ. Deletions cut 4 bases from V and 2 bases from J, with 12 bases between. CDR3 length: 14 amino acids. CDR3 nucleotides: TGCGCCAGCAGCCTCTCCGGGGTTCAAGAGACCCAGTACTTC. This sequence encodes CASSLSGVQETQYF.

Points on this clone: The same CDR3 can be traced to other DNA sequences in this sample. This chain uses TRBV4-2 with TRBJ2-7, with 12 bases fitting TRBD2. The V gene's germline CDR1 is LGHNA and CDR2 YNFKEQ. V was pared by 1 base and J by 2 bases, with 9 bases of the junction left unmatched. The CDR3 spans 18 residues. The CDR3 loop is CASSQGLAGETQAYEQYF. CDR3 nucleotide sequence: TGTGCCAGCAGCCAAGGACTAGCGGGAGAAACCCAGGCCTACGAGCAGTACTTC.

V and J are TRBV5-1 and TRBJ2-5; 7 bases agree with TRBD1. Per germline, CDR1 SGHRS and CDR2 YFSETQ. Trimming removed 5 bases from V and 4 bases from J; junction bases left unmatched: 8. CDR3 size: 14 residues. CDR3 coding DNA: TGCGCCAGCAGAGGGTGGGACAGCACAGAGACCCAGTACTTC. Translating gives CASRGWDSTETQYF.

The chain uses TRBV6-5 and TRBJ2-5; 13 nucleotides match TRBD2. Per germline, CDR1 MNHEY and CDR2 SVGAGI. V lost 2 bases to trimming and J lost 5 bases; unmatched junction nucleotides: 5. The CDR3 contains 16 residues. The CDR3 region is CASSYRTSGSTETQYF. The CDR3 DNA reads as TGTGCCAGCAGTTACCGGACTAGCGGGAGTACGGAGACCCAGTACTTC.

The chain is built from TRBV7-9 and TRBJ2-2; the D gene is possibly TRBD1 (6 bases). Germline CDR1 reads SEHNR; CDR2 reads FQNEAQ (reference sequence). The CDR3 length is 15 residues. V was clipped by 6 bases and J by 5 bases, with 16 bases between them. CDR3 amino acids: CASSLRATGTGELFF. In DNA, the CDR3 is TGTGCCAGCAGTTTGCGCGCTACAGGGACCGGGGAGCTGTTTTTT.

V gene TRBV5-1 combines with J gene TRBJ1-1; D is unclear. CDR3 length equals 18 residues. Germline values: CDR1 SGHRS, CDR2 YFSETQ. The germline V and J ends were trimmed by 1 base and 3 bases, with 22 bases remaining between them. The CDR3 bases are TGCGCCAGCAGCTTGAGGGCGGACCGGCTGACCGGGGACACTGAAGCTTTCTTT. This gives the protein CASSLRADRLTGDTEAFF.

The gene calls are TRBV6-5 and TRBJ2-7; TRBD1 might be the D (6 bases). Germline V gene data show CDR1 as MNHEY and CDR2 as SVGAGI. This CDR3 contains 14 residues. Trimming stripped 7 bases from V and 3 bases from J, with 16 bases between. This CDR3 reads CASMTTGFYYEQYF. The CDR3 DNA is TGTGCCAGCATGACGACAGGCTTTTACTACGAGCAGTACTTC.

The V gene is TRBV7-5, the J gene TRBJ1-5; the table's D call, TRBD1, was not checked against the DNA. TRBV7-5 is a pseudogene segment. This CDR3 has 21 residues. The CDR3 nucleotides read TGTGTCAGAAGCTTAGCATTCCTGTCCCGGGACAGGGGTACGGGCAATCAGCCCCAGCATTTT. Protein product: CVRSLAFLSRDRGTGNQPQHF.

Here the CDR3 reads CSVTESSNQPQHF. CDR3 bases: TGCAGCGTCACCGAGAGTAGCAATCAGCCCCAGCATTTT. The V gene is TRBV29-1, the J gene TRBJ1-5; D not certain. The germline V gene encodes CDR1 SQVTM and CDR2 ANQGSEA. Trimming pared 6 bases from V and 0 bases from J, leaving 9 bases between. CDR3 length equals 13 residues.

V usage is TRBV20-1 and J usage is TRBJ2-5; D gene ambiguous. Germline CDR1 DFQATT, CDR2 SNEGSKA (reference sequence). With 4 bases removed from V and 4 bases from J, the gap between germline ends came to 7 bases. This CDR3 comprises 11 residues. The DNA of the CDR3 is TGCAGTGCTAAAGGCGGAGAGACCCAGTACTTC. As protein: CSAKGGETQYF.

This clone occurred a few times. The chain uses TRBV9 and TRBJ1-4, with no clear D. The length of the CDR3 is 15 residues. V lost 4 bases and J lost 2, with 12 bases in between. Germline CDR1 reads SGDLS; CDR2 reads YYNGEE. CDR3 coding DNA: TGTGCCAGCAGCCCCAATGGGCAGACTAATGAAAAACTGTTTTTT. Amino acids: CASSPNGQTNEKLFF.

This chain connects TRBV7-2 to TRBJ2-5; 9 nucleotides align to TRBD2. Trimming removed 1 base from V and 1 base from J; junction bases left unmatched: 13. Germline values: CDR1 SGHTA, CDR2 FQGNSA. This CDR3 spans 19 amino acids. The CDR3, as DNA: TGTGCCAGCAGCTTAGAGTATCTTAGCGGGAGCAAACCCCAAGAGACCCAGTACTTC. It encodes CASSLEYLSGSKPQETQYF.

The V gene is TRBV6-2 or TRBV6-3, the J gene TRBJ1-1, with D hard to call. Germline assignment: CDR1 MNHEY and CDR2 SVGEGT. The ends were cut back, 0 bases at V and 1 base at J, with 3 bases in the middle. This CDR3 has 13 residues. The CDR3 DNA sequence: TGTGCCAGCAGTTACTCAGCGAACACTGAAGCTTTCTTT. Protein: CASSYSANTEAFF.

V and J are TRBV19 and TRBJ2-5; D not certain. Trimming took off 5 bases at V and 1 base at J, with 8 bases between the two ends. Germline assignment: CDR1 LNHDA and CDR2 SQIVND (reference sequence). The CDR3 spans 13 residues. As DNA, the CDR3 is TGTGCCAGTAGTCTAACAGCCCAAGAGACCCAGTACTTC. Residues: CASSLTAQETQYF.